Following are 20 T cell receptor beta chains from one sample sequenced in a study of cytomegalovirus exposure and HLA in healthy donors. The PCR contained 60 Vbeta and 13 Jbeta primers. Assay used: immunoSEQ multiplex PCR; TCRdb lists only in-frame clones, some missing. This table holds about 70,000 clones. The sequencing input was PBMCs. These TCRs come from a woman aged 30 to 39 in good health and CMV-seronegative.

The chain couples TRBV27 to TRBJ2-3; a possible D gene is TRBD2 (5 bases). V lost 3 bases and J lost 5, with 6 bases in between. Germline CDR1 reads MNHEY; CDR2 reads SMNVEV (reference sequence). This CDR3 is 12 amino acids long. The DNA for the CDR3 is TGTGCCAGCAGTTTGGCGGGAGATACGCAGTATTTT. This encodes CASSLAGDTQYF.

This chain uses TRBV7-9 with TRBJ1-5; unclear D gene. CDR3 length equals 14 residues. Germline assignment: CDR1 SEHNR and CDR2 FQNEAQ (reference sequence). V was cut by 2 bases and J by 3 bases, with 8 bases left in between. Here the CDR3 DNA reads TGTGCCAGCAGCTTAAATGAGAACAATCAGCCCCAGCATTTT. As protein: CASSLNENNQPQHF.

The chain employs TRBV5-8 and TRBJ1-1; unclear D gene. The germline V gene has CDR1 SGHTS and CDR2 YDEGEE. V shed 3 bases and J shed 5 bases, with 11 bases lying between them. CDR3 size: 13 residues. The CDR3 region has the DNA TGTGCCAGCAGCTGGAGGGCTGGGACTGAAGCTTTCTTT. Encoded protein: CASSWRAGTEAFF. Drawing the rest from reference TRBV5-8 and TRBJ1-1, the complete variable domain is EAGVTQSPTHLIKTRGQQATLRCSPISGHTSVYWYQQALGLGLQFLLWYDEGEERNRGNFPPRFSGRQFPNYSSELNVNALELEDSALYLCASSWRAGTEAFFGQGTRLTVV.

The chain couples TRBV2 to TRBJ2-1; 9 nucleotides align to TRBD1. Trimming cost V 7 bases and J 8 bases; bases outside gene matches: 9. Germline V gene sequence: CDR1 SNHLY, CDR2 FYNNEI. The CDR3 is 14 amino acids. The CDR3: CASTRGQGSDEQFF. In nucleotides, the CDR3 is TGTGCCAGCACCCGCGGACAGGGGTCCGATGAGCAGTTCTTC.

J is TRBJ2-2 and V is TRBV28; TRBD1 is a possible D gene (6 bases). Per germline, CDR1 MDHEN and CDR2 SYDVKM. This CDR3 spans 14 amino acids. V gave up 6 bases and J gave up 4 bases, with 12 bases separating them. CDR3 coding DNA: TGTGCCAGCAGACTACAGGGTTTCACCGGGGAGCTGTTTTTT. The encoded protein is CASRLQGFTGELFF.

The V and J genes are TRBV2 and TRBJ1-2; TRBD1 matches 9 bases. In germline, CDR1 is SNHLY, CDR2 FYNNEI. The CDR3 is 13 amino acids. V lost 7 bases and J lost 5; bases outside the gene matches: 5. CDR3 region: CASMGQGRYGYTF. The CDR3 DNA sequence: TGTGCCAGCATGGGACAGGGCCGATATGGCTACACCTTC.

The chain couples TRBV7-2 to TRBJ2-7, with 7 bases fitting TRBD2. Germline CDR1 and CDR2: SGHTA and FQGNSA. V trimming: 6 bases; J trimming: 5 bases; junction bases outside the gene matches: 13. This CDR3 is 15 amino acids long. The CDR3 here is CASSRPPGGKDEQYF. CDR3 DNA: TGTGCCAGCAGTCGGCCTCCGGGAGGTAAGGACGAGCAGTACTTC.

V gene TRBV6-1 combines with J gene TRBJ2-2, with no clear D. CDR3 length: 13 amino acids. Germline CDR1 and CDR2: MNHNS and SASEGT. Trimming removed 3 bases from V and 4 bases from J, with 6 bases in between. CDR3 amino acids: CASSDSATGELFF. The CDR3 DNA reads TGTGCCAGCAGTGACAGCGCCACCGGGGAGCTGTTTTTT.

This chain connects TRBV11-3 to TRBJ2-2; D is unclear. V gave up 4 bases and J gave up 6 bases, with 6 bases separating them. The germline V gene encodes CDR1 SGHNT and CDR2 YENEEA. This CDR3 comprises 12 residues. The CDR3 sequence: CASSSVSGELFF. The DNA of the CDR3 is TGTGCCAGCAGCTCAGTCTCCGGGGAGCTGTTTTTT.

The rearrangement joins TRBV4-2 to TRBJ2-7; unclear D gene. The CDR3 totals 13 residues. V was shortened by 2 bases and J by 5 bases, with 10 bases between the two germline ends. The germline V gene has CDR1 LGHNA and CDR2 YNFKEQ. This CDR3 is CASSQRPEDEQYF. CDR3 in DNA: TGTGCCAGCAGCCAACGACCCGAGGACGAGCAGTACTTC.

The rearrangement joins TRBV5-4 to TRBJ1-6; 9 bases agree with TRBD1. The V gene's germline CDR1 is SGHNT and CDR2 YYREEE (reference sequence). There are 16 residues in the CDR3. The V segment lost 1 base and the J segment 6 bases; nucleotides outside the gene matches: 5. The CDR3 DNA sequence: TGTGCCAGCAGCTTGTCGGGACAGGGAGTTAATTCACCCCTCCACTTT. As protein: CASSLSGQGVNSPLHF. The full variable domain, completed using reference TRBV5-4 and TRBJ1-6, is ETGVTQSPTHLIKTRGQQVTLRCSSQSGHNTVSWYQQALGQGPQFIFQYYREEENGRGNFPPRFSGLQFPNYSSELNVNALELDDSALYLCASSLSGQGVNSPLHFGNGTRLTVT.

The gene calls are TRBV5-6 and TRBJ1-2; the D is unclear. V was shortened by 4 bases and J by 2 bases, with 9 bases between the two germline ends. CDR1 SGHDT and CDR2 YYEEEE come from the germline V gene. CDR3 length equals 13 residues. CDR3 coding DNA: TGTGCCAGCAGCCCGAGGCCCAACTATGGCTACACCTTC. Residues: CASSPRPNYGYTF. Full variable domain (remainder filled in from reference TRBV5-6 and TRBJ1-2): DAGVTQSPTHLIKTRGQQVTLRCSPKSGHDTVSWYQQALGQGPQFIFQYYEEEERQRGNFPDRFSGHQFPNYSSELNVNALLLGDSALYLCASSPRPNYGYTFGSGTRLTVV.

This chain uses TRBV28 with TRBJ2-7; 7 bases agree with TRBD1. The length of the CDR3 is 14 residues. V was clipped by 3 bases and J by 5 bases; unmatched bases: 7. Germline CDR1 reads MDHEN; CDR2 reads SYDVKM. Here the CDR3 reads CASSLEDRLNEQYF. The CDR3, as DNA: TGTGCCAGCAGTTTGGAGGACAGGCTCAACGAGCAGTACTTC.

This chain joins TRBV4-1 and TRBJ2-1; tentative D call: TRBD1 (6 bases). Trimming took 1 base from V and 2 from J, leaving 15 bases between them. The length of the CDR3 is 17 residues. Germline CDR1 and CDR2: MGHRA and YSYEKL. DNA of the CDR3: TGCGCCAGCAGCCAAGGAGGGGGACGGAACACCTACAATGAGCAGTTCTTC. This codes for CASSQGGGRNTYNEQFF.

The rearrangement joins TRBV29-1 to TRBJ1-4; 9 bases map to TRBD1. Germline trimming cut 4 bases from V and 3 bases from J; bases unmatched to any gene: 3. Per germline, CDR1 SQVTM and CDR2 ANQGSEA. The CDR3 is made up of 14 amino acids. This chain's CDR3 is CSVANRGPNEKLFF. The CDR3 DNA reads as TGCAGCGTTGCTAACAGGGGGCCTAATGAAAAACTGTTTTTT.

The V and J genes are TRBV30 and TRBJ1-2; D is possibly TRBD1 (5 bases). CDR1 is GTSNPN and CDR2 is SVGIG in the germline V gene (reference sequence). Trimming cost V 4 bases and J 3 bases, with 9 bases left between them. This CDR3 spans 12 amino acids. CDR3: CAWIWGDYGYTF. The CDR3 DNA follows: TGTGCCTGGATTTGGGGCGACTATGGCTACACCTTC.

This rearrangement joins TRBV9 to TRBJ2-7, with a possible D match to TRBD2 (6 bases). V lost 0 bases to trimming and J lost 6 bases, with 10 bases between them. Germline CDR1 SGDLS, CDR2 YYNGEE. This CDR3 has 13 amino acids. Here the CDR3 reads CASSVAGAGEQYF. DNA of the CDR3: TGTGCCAGCAGCGTAGCGGGAGCGGGCGAGCAGTACTTC.

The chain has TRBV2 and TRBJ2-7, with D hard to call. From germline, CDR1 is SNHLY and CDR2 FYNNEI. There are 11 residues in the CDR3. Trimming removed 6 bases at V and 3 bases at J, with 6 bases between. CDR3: CASRLSYEQYF. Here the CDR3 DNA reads TGTGCCAGCAGGTTGAGCTACGAGCAGTACTTC.

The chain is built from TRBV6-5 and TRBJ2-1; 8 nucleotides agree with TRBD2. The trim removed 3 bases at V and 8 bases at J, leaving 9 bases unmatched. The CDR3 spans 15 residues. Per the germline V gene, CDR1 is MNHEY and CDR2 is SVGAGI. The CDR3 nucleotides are TGTGCCAGCAGTTATAGCGGGACCTTTTACGATGAGCAGTTCTTC. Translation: CASSYSGTFYDEQFF.

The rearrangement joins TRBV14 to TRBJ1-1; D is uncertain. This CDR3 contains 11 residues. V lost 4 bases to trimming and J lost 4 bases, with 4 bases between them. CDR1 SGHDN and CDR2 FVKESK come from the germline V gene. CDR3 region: CASSPRTEAFF. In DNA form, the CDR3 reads TGTGCCAGCAGCCCCCGCACTGAAGCTTTCTTT.